This record covers a single TCR beta chain. The antigen is unknown. The assay was immunoSEQ multiplex PCR, and TCRdb's table has in-frame clones only and misses some. The repertoire includes tens of thousands of clones, 75% to 90% of them detected once, and approximately 0.4% sits in the top ten. The record originates from a study of OX40 agonist ivuxolimab in advanced cancers. General study findings and limits: CD4+ and CD8+ T cells in blood underwent clonal expansion by week 6 at 0.1 to 3.0 mg/kg.

Looked up from germline, CDR1 is KGHSH and CDR2 is LQKENI. V was pared by 3 bases and J by 1 base, with 12 bases between. The CDR3 sequence is 15 residues long. The TCR originated in an adult with an advanced solid tumor such as melanoma, head and neck, liver or kidney cancer. The V gene is TRBV18, the J gene TRBJ2-5; D unresolved. Sequencing was performed on CD4+ or CD8+ T cells sorted from blood, taken in a trial of the OX40 agonist ivuxolimab. The CDR3 DNA reads TGTGCCAGCTCACCCTGGGTTGTCAGCCAAGAGACCCAGTACTTC. Translating gives CASSPWVVSQETQYF.